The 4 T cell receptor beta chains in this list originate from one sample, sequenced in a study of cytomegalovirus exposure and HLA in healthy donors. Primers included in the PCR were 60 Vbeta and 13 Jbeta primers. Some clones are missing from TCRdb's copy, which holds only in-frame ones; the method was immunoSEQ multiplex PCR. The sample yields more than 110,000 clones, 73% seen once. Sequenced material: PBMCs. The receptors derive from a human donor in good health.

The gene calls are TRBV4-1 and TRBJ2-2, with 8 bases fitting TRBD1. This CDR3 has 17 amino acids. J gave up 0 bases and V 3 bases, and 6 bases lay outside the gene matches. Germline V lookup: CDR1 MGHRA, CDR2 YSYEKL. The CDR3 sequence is CASSQERQGPNTGELFF. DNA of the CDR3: TGCGCCAGCAGCCAGGAAAGACAGGGGCCGAACACCGGGGAGCTGTTTTTT.

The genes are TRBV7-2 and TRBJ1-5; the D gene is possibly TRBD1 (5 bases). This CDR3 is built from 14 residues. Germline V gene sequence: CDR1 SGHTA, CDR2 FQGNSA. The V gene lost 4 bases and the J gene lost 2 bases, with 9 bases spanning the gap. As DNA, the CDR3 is TGTGCCAGCAGCTGGGTAGGGGGCAATCAGCCCCAGCATTTT. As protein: CASSWVGGNQPQHF.

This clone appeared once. The CDR3 DNA is TGTGCCAGTAGTATTTTTGCGGGGGATAATTCACCCCTCCACTTT. Residues: CASSIFAGDNSPLHF. This chain uses TRBV19 with TRBJ1-6, with D maybe TRBD1 (5 bases). CDR3 length equals 15 residues. The germline V gene encodes CDR1 LNHDA and CDR2 SQIVND (reference sequence). Trimming stripped 3 bases from V and 5 bases from J, with 11 bases between.

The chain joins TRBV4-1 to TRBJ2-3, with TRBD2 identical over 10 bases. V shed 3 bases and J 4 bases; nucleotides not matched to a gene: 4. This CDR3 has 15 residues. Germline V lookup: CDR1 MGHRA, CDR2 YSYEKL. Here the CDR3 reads CASSQSSGSADTQYF. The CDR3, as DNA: TGCGCCAGCAGCCAGTCTAGCGGGAGTGCAGATACGCAGTATTTT.